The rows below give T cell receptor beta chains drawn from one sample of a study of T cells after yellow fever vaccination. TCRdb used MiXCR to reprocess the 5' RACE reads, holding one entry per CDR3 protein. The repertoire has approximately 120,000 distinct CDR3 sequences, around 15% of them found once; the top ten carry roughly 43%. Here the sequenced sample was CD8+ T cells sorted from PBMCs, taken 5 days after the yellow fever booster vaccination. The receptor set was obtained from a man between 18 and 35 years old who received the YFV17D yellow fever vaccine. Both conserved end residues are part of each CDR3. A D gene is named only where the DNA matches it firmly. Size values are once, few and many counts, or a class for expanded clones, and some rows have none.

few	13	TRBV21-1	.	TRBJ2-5	TGTGCCAGCAGCACGGGACAGGGAGAGACCCAGTACTTC	CASSTGQGETQYF
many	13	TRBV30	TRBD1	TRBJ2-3	TGTGCCTGGTCCAGGGGGAACACAGATACGCAGTATTTT	CAWSRGNTDTQYF
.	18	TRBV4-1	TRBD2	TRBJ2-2	TGCGCCAGCAGCCAAGAATCTCTAGCGGGGGCGGGTGTCGGGGAGCTGTTTTTT	CASSQESLAGAGVGELFF
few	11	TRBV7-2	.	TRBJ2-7	TGTGCCAGCAGCGACGTAAGCGAGCAGTACTTC	CASSDVSEQYF
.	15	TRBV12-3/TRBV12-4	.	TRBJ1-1	TGTGCCAGCACCACGACAATCGGTATCGGCACTGAAGCTTTCTTT	CASTTTIGIGTEAFF
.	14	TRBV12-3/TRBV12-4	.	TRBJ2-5	TGTGCCAGCAGTAGTCTGGGGCCCGGAGAGACCCAGTACTTC	CASSSLGPGETQYF
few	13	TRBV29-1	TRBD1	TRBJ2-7	TGCAGCGCCGTGACAGGGGATTCCTACGAGCAGTACTTC	CSAVTGDSYEQYF
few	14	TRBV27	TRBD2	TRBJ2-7	TGTGCCAGCAGTTTTCGCGGGGGGCCCTACGAGCAGTACTTC	CASSFRGGPYEQYF
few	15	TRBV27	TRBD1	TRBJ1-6	TGTGCCAGCAGTCCCCGGACAGGGGCCGGTTCACCCCTCCACTTT	CASSPRTGAGSPLHF
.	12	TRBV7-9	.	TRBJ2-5	TGTGCCAGCTCGGCGGGCAAAGAGACCCAGTACTTC	CASSAGKETQYF
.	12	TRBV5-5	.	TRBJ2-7	TGTGCCAGCATCTATGGCAGCGGTGAGCAGTACTTC	CASIYGSGEQYF
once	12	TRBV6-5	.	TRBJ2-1	TGTGCCAGCATCGGAGAGGGGGGTGAGCAGTTCTTC	CASIGEGGEQFF
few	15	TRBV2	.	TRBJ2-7	TGTGCCAGCACTGACTTCCGGGGTACGAATTACGAGCAGTACTTC	CASTDFRGTNYEQYF
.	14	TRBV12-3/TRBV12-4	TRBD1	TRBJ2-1	TGTGCCAGCAGTTTATGGGGACAGAACAATGAGCAGTTCTTC	CASSLWGQNNEQFF
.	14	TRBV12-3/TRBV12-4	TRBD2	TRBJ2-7	TGTGCCAGCAGCTTAGCGGGGGCAACCTACGAGCAGTACTTC	CASSLAGATYEQYF
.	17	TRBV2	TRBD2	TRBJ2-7	TGTGCCAGCAGAGAAAGCCTAGCGGGGGGGCTCGTTGACGAGCAGTACTTC	CASRESLAGGLVDEQYF
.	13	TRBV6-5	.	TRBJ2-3	TGTGCCAGCACCGGAAGCGGAGGAGATACGCAGTATTTT	CASTGSGGDTQYF
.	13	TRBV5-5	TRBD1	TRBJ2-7	TGTGCCAGCAGTCAAGGGGGCCCCTACGAGCAGTACTTC	CASSQGGPYEQYF
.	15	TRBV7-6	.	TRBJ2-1	TGTGCCAGCAGCCGAGACCGGGGGCCCGTCGATGAGCAGTTATTC	CASSRDRGPVDEQLF
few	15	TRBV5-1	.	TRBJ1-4	TGCGCCAGCGCCCTGAGGGGGACAACTAATGAAAAACTGTTTTTT	CASALRGTTNEKLFF
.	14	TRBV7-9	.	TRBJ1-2	TGTGCCAGCAGCTTAGTGTTGGGGGCAGAAGGCTACACCTTC	CASSLVLGAEGYTF
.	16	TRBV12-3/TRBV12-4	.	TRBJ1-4	TGTGCCAGCAGTTTAGCGCAGGGACCAACTAATGAAAAACTGTTTTTT	CASSLAQGPTNEKLFF
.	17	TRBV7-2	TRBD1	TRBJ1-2	TGTGCCAGCAGCCCGACGCCAGGGGGCGATCCGCACTATGGCTACACCTTC	CASSPTPGGDPHYGYTF
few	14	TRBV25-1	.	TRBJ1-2	TGTGCCAGCAGTGACCCTACAGGGTACTATGGCTACACCTTC	CASSDPTGYYGYTF
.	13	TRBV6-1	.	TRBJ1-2	TGTGCCAGCAGTGAAATCGGGGTTATTGGCTACACCTTC	CASSEIGVIGYTF
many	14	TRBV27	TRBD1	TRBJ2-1	TGTGCCAGCAGTCCCATGGGACAGTACAATGAGCAGTTCTTC	CASSPMGQYNEQFF
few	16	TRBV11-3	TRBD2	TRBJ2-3	TGTGCCAGCAGCGCCCGACTAGCGGGGGGGCGAGATACGCAGTATTTT	CASSARLAGGRDTQYF
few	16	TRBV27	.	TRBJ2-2	TGTGCCAGCAGCTCGTCGGGCAGCAGGGACACCGGGGAGCTGTTTTTT	CASSSSGSRDTGELFF
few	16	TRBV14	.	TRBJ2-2	TGTGCCAGCAGCCAAGTGATTTCAGGACCGGGTGGGGAGCTGTTTTTT	CASSQVISGPGGELFF
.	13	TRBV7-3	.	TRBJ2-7	TGTGCCAGCAGCGCGCTGGGCCGGTACGAGCAGTACTTC	CASSALGRYEQYF
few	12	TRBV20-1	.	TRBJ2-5	TGCAGTGCTAGAGAGGGGGTGAGGACCCAGTACTTC	CSAREGVRTQYF
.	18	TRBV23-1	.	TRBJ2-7	TGCGCCAGCAGTCGGGGCGGGGGCAGACATACAATACGAAACGAGCAGTACTTC	CASSRGGGRHTIRNEQYF
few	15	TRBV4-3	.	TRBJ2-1	TGCGCCAGCAGCCAAGATTGGATAGACTACAATGAGCAGTTCTTC	CASSQDWIDYNEQFF
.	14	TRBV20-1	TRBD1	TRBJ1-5	TGCAGTGCAACCGGGACAGGGGAGTTCCAGCCCCAGCATTTT	CSATGTGEFQPQHF
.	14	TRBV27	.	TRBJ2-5	TGTGCCAGCAGGCAAATTCTGAACCAAGAGACCCAGTACTTC	CASRQILNQETQYF
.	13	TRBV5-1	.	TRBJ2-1	TGCGCCAGCAGCGCGGACAACAACAATGAGCAGTTCTTC	CASSADNNNEQFF
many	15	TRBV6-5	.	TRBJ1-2	TGTGCCAGCAGTTACTCCCTCGGAGGGCTGGATGGCTACACCTTC	CASSYSLGGLDGYTF
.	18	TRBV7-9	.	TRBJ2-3	TGTGCCAGCCGAAGTCCGGGACTCCAATGGGCCGGAGGTGATACGCAGTATTTT	CASRSPGLQWAGGDTQYF
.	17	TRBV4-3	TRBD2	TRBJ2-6	TGCGCCAGCAGCCCCAGCGGGGGAATCTCTGGGGCCAACGTCCTGACTTTC	CASSPSGGISGANVLTF
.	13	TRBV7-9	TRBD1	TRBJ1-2	TGTGCCAGCAGCTTTGAGGGGGCGAATGGCTACACCTTC	CASSFEGANGYTF
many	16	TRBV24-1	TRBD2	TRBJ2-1	TGTGCCACCAGTGAATCTAGCGGGGGCCCCTACAATGAGCAGTTCTTC	CATSESSGGPYNEQFF
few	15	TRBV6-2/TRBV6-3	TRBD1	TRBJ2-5	TGTGCCAGCAGATCGGGACAGGAAGGGCAAGAGACCCAGTACTTC	CASRSGQEGQETQYF
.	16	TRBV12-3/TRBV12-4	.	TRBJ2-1	TGTGCCAGCACTTCCGCAGATCGGCCGTCCTACAATGAGCAGTTCTTC	CASTSADRPSYNEQFF
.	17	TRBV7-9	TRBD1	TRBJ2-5	TGTGCCAGCAGCCTCTACGTGGACAGGTGGGAAGGAGAGACCCAGTACTTC	CASSLYVDRWEGETQYF
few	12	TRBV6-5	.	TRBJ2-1	TGTGCCAGCAGTCGGGGTTGGGATGAGCAGTTCTTC	CASSRGWDEQFF